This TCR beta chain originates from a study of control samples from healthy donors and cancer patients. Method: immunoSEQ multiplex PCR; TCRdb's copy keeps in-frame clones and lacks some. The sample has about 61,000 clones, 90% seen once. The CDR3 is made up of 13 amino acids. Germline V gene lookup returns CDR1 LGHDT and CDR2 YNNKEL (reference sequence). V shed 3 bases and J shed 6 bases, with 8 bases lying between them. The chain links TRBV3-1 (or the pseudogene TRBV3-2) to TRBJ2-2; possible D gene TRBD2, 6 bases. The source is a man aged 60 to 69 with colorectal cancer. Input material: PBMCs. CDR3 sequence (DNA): TGTGCCAGCAGCCACTCGGGAGCCGGGGAGCTGTTTTTT. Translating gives CASSHSGAGELFF.